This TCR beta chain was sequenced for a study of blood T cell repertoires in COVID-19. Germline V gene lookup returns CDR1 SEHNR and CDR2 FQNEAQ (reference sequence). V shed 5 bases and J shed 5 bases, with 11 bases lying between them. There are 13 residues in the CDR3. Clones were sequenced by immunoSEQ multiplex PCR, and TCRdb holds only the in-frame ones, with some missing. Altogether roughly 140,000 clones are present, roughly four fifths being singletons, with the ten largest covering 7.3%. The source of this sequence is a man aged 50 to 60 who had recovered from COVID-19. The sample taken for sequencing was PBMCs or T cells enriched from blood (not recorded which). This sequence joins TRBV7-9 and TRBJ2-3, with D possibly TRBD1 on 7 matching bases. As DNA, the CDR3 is TGTGCCAGCAGCCGACAGGGAGGAGATACGCAGTATTTT. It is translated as CASSRQGGDTQYF.